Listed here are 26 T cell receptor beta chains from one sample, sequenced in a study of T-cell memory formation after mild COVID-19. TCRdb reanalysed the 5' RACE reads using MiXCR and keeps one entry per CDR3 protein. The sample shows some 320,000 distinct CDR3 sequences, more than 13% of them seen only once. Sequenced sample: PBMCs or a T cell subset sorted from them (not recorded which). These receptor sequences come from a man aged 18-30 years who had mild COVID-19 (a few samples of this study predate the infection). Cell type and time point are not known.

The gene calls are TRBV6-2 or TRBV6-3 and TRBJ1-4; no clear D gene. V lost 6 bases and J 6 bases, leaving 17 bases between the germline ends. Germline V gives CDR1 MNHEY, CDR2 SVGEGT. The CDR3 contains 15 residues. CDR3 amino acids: CASRSDTWLDEKLFF. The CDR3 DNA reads TGTGCCAGCAGATCCGACACCTGGTTGGATGAAAAACTGTTTTTT.

The CDR3 reads CASSVGLSTDTQYF. The CDR3 nucleotides read TGTGCCAGCAGCGTAGGACTGAGCACAGATACGCAGTATTTT. The chain recombines TRBV9 with TRBJ2-3; D not certain. The length of the CDR3 is 14 residues. CDR1 is SGDLS, CDR2 YYNGEE, per germline. Trimming left V 0 bases short and J 0 bases short, with 5 bases between.

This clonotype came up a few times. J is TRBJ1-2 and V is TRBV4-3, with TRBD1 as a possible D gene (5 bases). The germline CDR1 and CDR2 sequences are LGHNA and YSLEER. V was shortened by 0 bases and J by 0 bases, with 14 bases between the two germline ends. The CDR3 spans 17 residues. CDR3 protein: CASSQDTFQGSNYGYTF. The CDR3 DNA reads TGCGCCAGCAGCCAAGATACTTTCCAGGGTTCTAACTATGGCTACACCTTC.

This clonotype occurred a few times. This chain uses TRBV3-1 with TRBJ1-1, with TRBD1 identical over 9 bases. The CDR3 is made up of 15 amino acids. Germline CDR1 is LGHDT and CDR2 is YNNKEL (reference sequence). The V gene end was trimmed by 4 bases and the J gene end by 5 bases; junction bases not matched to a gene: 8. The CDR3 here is CASSPAQGARTEAFF. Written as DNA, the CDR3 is TGTGCCAGCAGCCCAGCACAGGGGGCGAGGACTGAAGCTTTCTTT.

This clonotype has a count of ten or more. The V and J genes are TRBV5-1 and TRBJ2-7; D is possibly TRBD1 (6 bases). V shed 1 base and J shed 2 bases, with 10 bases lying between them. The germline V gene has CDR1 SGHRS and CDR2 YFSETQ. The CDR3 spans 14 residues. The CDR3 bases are TGCGCCAGCAGCTTGAGCCAGGGGCCCTACGAGCAGTACTTC. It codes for CASSLSQGPYEQYF. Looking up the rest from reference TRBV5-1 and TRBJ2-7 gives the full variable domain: KAGVTQTPRYLIKTRGQQVTLSCSPISGHRSVSWYQQTPGQGLQFLFEYFSETQRNKGNFPGRFSGRQFSNSRSEMNVSTLELGDSALYLCASSLSQGPYEQYFGPGTRLTVT.

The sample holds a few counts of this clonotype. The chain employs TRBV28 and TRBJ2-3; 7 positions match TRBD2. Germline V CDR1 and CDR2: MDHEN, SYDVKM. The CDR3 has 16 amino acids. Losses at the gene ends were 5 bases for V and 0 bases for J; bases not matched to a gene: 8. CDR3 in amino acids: CASSPAAAGSTDTQYF. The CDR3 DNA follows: TGTGCCAGCAGTCCCGCCGCAGCGGGGAGCACAGATACGCAGTATTTT. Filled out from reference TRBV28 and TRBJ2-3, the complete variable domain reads DVKVTQSSRYLVKRTGEKVFLECVQDMDHENMFWYRQDPGLGLRLIYFSYDVKMKEKGDIPEGYSVSREKKERFSLILESASTNQTSMYLCASSPAAAGSTDTQYFGPGTRLTVL.

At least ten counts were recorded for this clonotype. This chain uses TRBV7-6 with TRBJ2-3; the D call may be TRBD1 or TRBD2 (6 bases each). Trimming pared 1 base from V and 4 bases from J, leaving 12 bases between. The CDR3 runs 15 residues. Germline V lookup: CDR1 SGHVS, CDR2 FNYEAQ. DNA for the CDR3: TGTGCCAGCAGCTTAGACAGGGACTTTCCAGATACGCAGTATTTT. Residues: CASSLDRDFPDTQYF.

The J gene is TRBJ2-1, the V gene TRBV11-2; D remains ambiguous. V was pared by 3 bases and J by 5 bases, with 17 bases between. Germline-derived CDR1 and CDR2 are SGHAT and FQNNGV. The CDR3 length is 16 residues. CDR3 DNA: TGTGCCAGCAGCTTCCTAGTGCTCCATGCCAACAATGAGCAGTTCTTC. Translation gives CASSFLVLHANNEQFF.

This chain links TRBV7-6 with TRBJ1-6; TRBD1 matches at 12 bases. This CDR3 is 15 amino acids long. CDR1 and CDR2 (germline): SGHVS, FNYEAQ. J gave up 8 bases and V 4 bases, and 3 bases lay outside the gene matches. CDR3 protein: CASSSGQGAYSPLHF. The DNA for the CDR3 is TGTGCCAGCAGCTCGGGACAGGGGGCCTATTCACCCCTCCACTTT.

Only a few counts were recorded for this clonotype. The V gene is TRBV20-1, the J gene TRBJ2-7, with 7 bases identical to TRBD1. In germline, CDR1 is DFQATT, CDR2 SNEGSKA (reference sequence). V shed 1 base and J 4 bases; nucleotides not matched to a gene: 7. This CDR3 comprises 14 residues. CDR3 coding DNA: TGCAGTGCTAGAGCTGGGGACAGAGGGTACGAGCAGTACTTC. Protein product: CSARAGDRGYEQYF.

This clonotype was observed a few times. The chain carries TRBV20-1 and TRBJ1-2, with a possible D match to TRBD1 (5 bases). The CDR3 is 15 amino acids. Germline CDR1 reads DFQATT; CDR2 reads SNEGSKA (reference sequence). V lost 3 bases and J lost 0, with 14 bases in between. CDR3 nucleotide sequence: TGCAGTGCTAGCAGTCCCAGGGAGGCTAACTATGGCTACACCTTC. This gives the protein CSASSPREANYGYTF.

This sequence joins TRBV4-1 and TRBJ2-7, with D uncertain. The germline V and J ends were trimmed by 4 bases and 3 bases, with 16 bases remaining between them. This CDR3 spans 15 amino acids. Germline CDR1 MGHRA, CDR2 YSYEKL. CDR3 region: CASSPLGIPFYEQYF. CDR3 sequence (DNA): TGCGCCAGCAGCCCTTTAGGTATCCCGTTCTACGAGCAGTACTTC.

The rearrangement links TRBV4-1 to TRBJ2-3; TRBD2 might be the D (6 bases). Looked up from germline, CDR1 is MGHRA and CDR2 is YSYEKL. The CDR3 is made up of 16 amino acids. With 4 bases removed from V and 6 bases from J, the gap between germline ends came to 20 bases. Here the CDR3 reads CASSLGGARVSDTQYF. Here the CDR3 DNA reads TGCGCCAGCAGCCTAGGCGGGGCCCGGGTGTCGGATACGCAGTATTTT.

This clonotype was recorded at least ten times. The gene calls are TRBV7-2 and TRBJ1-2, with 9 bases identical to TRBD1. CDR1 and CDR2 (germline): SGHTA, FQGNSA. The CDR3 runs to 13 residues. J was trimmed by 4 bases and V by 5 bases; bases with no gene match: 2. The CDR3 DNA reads TGTGCCAGCAGCACGGGACAGGGCTATGGCTACACCTTC. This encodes CASSTGQGYGYTF. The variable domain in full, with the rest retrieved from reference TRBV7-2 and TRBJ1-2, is GAGVSQSPSNKVTEKGKDVELRCDPISGHTALYWYRQSLGQGLEFLIYFQGNSAPDKSGLPSDRFSAERTGGSVSTLTIQRTQQEDSAVYLCASSTGQGYGYTFGSGTRLTVV.

CDR3 loop: CASSPRVGGDNEQFF. CDR3 nucleotides: TGTGCCAGCTCACCACGCGTAGGGGGGGACAATGAGCAGTTCTTC. V and J are TRBV18 and TRBJ2-1; perhaps TRBD2 as D (7 bases). Germline V gene lookup returns CDR1 KGHSH and CDR2 LQKENI. The CDR3 runs 15 residues. V dropped 1 base and J dropped 5 bases, with 12 bases sitting between them.

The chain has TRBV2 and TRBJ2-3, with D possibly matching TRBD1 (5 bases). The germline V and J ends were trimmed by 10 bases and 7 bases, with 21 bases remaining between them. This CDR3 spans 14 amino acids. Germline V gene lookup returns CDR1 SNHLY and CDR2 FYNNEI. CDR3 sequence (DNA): TGTGCCACCCAGGGTGGGGTATCCACGAATACGCAGTATTTT. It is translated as CATQGGVSTNTQYF.

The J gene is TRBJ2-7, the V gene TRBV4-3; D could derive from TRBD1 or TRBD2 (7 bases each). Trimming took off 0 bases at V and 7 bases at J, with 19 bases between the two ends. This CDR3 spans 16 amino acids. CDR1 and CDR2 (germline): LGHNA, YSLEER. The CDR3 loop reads CASSQEVGRGRGEQYF. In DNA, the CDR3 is TGCGCCAGCAGCCAAGAGGTAGGGAGGGGGCGAGGAGAGCAGTACTTC.

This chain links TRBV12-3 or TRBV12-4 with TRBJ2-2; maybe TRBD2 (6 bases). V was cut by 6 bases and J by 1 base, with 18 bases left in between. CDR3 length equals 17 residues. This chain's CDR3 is CASRKLPGLENTGELFF. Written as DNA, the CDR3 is TGTGCCAGCAGAAAACTTCCGGGACTCGAGAACACCGGGGAGCTGTTTTTT.

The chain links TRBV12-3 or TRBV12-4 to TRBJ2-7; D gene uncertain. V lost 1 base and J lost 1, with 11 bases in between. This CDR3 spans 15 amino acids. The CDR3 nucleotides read TGTGCCAGCAGTTTAGGCCAGCGTCCATCCTACGAGCAGTACTTC. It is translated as CASSLGQRPSYEQYF.

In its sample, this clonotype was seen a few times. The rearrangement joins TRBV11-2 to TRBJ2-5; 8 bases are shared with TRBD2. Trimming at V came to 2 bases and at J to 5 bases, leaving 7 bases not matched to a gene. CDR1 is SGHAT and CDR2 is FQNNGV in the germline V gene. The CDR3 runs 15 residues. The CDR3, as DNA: TGTGCCAGCAGCTTATACGGGGGGGCCGACGAGACCCAGTACTTC. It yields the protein CASSLYGGADETQYF.

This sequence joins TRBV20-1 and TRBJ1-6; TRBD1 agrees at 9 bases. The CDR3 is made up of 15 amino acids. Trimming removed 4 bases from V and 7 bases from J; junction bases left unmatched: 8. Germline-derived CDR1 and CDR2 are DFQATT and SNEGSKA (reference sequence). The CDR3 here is CSAKGTGKGNSPLHF. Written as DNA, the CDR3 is TGCAGTGCTAAGGGGACAGGGAAAGGGAATTCACCCCTCCACTTT.

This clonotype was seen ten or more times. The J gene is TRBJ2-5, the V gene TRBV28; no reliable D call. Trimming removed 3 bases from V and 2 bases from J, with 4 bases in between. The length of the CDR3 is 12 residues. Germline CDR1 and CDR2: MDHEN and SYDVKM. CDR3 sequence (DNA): TGTGCCAGCAGTTTTCGTCAAGAGACCCAGTACTTC. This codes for CASSFRQETQYF. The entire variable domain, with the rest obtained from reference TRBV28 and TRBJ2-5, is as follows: DVKVTQSSRYLVKRTGEKVFLECVQDMDHENMFWYRQDPGLGLRLIYFSYDVKMKEKGDIPEGYSVSREKKERFSLILESASTNQTSMYLCASSFRQETQYFGPGTRLLVL.

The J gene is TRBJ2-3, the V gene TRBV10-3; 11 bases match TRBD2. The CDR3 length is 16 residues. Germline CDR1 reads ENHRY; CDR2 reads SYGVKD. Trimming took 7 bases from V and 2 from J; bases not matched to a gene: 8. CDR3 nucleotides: TGTGCCATCATGAGTACTAGCGGGGGTTACACAGATACGCAGTATTTT. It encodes CAIMSTSGGYTDTQYF.

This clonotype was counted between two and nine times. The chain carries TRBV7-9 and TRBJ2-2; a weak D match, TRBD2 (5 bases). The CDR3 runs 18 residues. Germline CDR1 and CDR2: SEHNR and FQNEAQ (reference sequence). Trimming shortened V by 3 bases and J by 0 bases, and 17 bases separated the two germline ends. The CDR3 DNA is TGTGCCAGCAGCTTCCCCCGCGGGTCGACTCCGAACACCGGGGAGCTGTTTTTT. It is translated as CASSFPRGSTPNTGELFF.

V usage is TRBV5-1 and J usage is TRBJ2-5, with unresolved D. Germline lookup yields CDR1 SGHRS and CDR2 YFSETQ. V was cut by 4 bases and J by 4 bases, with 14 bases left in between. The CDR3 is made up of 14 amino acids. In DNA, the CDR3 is TGCGCCAGCAGCAACTGGGCCCCGAGAGAGACCCAGTACTTC. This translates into CASSNWAPRETQYF.

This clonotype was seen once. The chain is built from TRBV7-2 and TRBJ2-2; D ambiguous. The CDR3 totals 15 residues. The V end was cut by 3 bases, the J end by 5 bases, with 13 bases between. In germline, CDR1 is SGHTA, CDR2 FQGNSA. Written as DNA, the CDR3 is TGTGCCAGCAGCTTTGGCCAGGCTGGGACCGGGGAGCTGTTTTTT. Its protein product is CASSFGQAGTGELFF.